A selection of T cell receptor beta chains follows, all from one sample in a study of blood T cell repertoires in COVID-19. Using immunoSEQ multiplex PCR, the repertoire was profiled, and TCRdb retains in-frame clones only, with some absent. The sample carries around 300,000 clones, about 90% recorded once. Sequenced sample: peripheral blood. The receptors originated from a middle-aged woman with COVID-19, enrolled during active disease. The conserved cysteine and the conserved F or W are not part of the CDR3 here.

CDR3aa: ASSAPERETQY
v_gene: TRBV11-3
j_gene: TRBJ2-5

CDR3aa: ASSPRPGQGANQPQH
v_gene: TRBV5-1
j_gene: TRBJ1-5

CDR3aa: AISGASGRGEQF
v_gene: TRBV10-3
j_gene: TRBJ2-1

CDR3aa: ASSQGQGLGGYT
v_gene: TRBV28
j_gene: TRBJ1-2

CDR3aa: ASSPDVTAEKLF
v_gene: TRBV9
j_gene: TRBJ1-4

CDR3aa: ASSHDRVNYGYT
v_gene: TRBV3-1/TRBV3-2
j_gene: TRBJ1-2

CDR3aa: ASSSSGMNTGELF
v_gene: TRBV6-6
j_gene: TRBJ2-2

CDR3aa: AVAGTNSYEQY
v_gene: TRBV11-2
j_gene: TRBJ2-7

CDR3aa: ASSSPPGSYNSPLH
v_gene: TRBV28
j_gene: TRBJ1-6

CDR3aa: ASSFDRVNTEAF
v_gene: TRBV19
j_gene: TRBJ1-1